These 22 T cell receptor beta chains came from one sample sequenced in a study of cytomegalovirus exposure and HLA in healthy donors. The assay was immunoSEQ multiplex PCR, and TCRdb's table has in-frame clones only and misses some. The sample holds 97,000 or so clones; approximately 94% are singletons and the top ten take roughly 0.9%. The specimen sequenced was PBMCs. Receptor source: a woman between 18 and 29 years old in good health and CMV-seronegative.

The chain joins TRBV10-3 to TRBJ2-4; tentatively, D is TRBD1 (5 bases). The V and J ends lost 5 bases and 5 bases respectively, with 10 bases between them. The CDR3 contains 13 residues. The germline CDR1 and CDR2 sequences are ENHRY and SYGVKD. CDR3 loop: CAISTGLENIQYF. CDR3 DNA sequence: TGTGCCATCAGTACAGGTTTGGAAAACATTCAGTACTTC.

The rearrangement uses TRBV19 and TRBJ2-7; the D is unclear. CDR3 length: 15 amino acids. Trimming took 5 bases from V and 0 from J, leaving 14 bases between them. Germline V gives CDR1 LNHDA, CDR2 SQIVND (reference sequence). The CDR3 nucleotides are TGTGCCAGTAGTCCCTCGCCTGATAGCTCCTACGAGCAGTACTTC. Protein: CASSPSPDSSYEQYF.

The chain couples TRBV7-9 to TRBJ2-5, with 10 bases lining up with TRBD2. Germline CDR1 reads SEHNR; CDR2 reads FQNEAQ (reference sequence). V gave up 5 bases and J gave up 2 bases; unmatched junction bases: 5. The CDR3 covers 15 residues. The CDR3 region is CASSLGLADQETQYF. Written as DNA, the CDR3 is TGTGCCAGCAGCCTCGGACTAGCGGATCAAGAGACCCAGTACTTC.

The V and J genes are TRBV11-2 and TRBJ1-5; 7 bases map to TRBD1. Looked up from germline, CDR1 is SGHAT and CDR2 is FQNNGV. The CDR3 contains 13 residues. The trim removed 0 bases at V and 11 bases at J, leaving 4 bases unmatched. The DNA for the CDR3 is TGTGCCAGCAGCTTAGACCACAGGGGTGCCCAGCATTTT. This translates into CASSLDHRGAQHF. The entire variable domain, with the rest obtained from reference TRBV11-2 and TRBJ1-5, is as follows: EAGVAQSPRYKIIEKRQSVAFWCNPISGHATLYWYQQILGQGPKLLIQFQNNGVVDDSQLPKDRFSAERLKGVDSTLKIQPAKLEDSAVYLCASSLDHRGAQHFGDGTRLSIL.

This clone was found a few times. The CDR3 bases are TGTGCTAGTGCCCAAGACAGCGCCAACGTCCTGACTTTC. Amino acid sequence: CASAQDSANVLTF. The chain recombines TRBV12-5 with TRBJ2-6, with D possibly TRBD1 on 5 matching bases. V was cut by 7 bases and J by 7 bases, with 11 bases left in between. The CDR3 spans 13 residues. Germline CDR1 LGHNT, CDR2 FRNRAP.

The chain links TRBV5-6 to TRBJ1-2; 12 bases align to TRBD1. After removal of 4 bases from V and 8 bases from J, the junction contained 6 bases not matched to a gene. This CDR3 has 14 amino acids. Per germline, CDR1 SGHDT and CDR2 YYEEEE. CDR3 region: CASSPGTGGRGYTF. CDR3 in DNA: TGTGCCAGCAGCCCCGGGACAGGGGGCAGGGGCTACACCTTC. Complete variable domain (other parts from reference TRBV5-6 and TRBJ1-2): DAGVTQSPTHLIKTRGQQVTLRCSPKSGHDTVSWYQQALGQGPQFIFQYYEEEERQRGNFPDRFSGHQFPNYSSELNVNALLLGDSALYLCASSPGTGGRGYTFGSGTRLTVV.

V gene TRBV11-2 combines with J gene TRBJ2-5; 7 bases align to TRBD2. Germline-derived CDR1 and CDR2 are SGHAT and FQNNGV. This CDR3 is built from 16 residues. J was trimmed by 4 bases and V by 1 base; bases with no gene match: 9. CDR3 DNA: TGTGCCAGCAGCTTAGGGGGAGGGACCCATGTAGAGACCCAGTACTTC. Protein: CASSLGGGTHVETQYF.

The rearrangement joins TRBV5-1 to TRBJ2-1; 12 bases align to TRBD2. Trimming removed 4 bases from V and 4 bases from J; junction bases left unmatched: 3. The length of the CDR3 is 15 residues. CDR1 and CDR2 (germline): SGHRS, YFSETQ. CDR3 in amino acids: CASSPGTSGYNEQFF. For the CDR3, the DNA is TGCGCCAGCAGCCCGGGGACTAGCGGGTACAATGAGCAGTTCTTC.

This chain connects TRBV7-3 to TRBJ1-5, with 7 bases identical to TRBD1. The CDR3 sequence is 15 residues long. Germline lookup yields CDR1 SGHTA and CDR2 FQGTGA. V shed 3 bases and J 3 bases; nucleotides not matched to a gene: 5. The CDR3 is CASSLSGGNNQPQHF. The CDR3, as DNA: TGTGCCAGCAGCTTGTCAGGGGGTAACAATCAGCCCCAGCATTTT.

The rearrangement uses TRBV7-3 and TRBJ2-3, with 10 positions matching TRBD2. The CDR3 is 16 residues long. CDR1 SGHTA and CDR2 FQGTGA come from the germline V gene. The V and J ends lost 2 bases and 8 bases, in that order; junction bases with no gene match: 10. This CDR3 reads CASSLLAAGGPGTQYF. The DNA of the CDR3 is TGTGCCAGCAGCTTACTGGCAGCGGGGGGGCCGGGTACGCAGTATTTT.

The V and J genes are TRBV19 and TRBJ2-2, with D tentatively TRBD2 (7 bases). CDR1 and CDR2 from the germline V gene are LNHDA and SQIVND (reference sequence). The V end was cut by 1 base, the J end by 5 bases, with 17 bases between. The CDR3 has 17 residues. The CDR3 nucleotides are TGTGCCAGTAGTATAGGAGGGGGGGCCGGAGTGACCGGGGAGCTGTTTTTT. It translates to CASSIGGGAGVTGELFF.

V is TRBV7-8 and J is TRBJ2-2, with 11 positions matching TRBD1. Trimming at V came to 3 bases and at J to 6 bases, leaving 6 bases not matched to a gene. CDR3 size: 16 residues. Per the germline V gene, CDR1 is SGHVS and CDR2 is FQNEAQ. CDR3 sequence: CASSFGTGGKAGELFF. CDR3 in DNA: TGTGCCAGCAGCTTCGGGACAGGGGGGAAGGCCGGGGAGCTGTTTTTT.

J is TRBJ1-2 and V is TRBV14, with D unresolved. V was cut by 4 bases and J by 4 bases, with 22 bases left in between. This CDR3 contains 17 residues. Germline CDR1 and CDR2: SGHDN and FVKESK. CDR3 bases: TGTGCCAGCAGCCCCCTCGGGCCGGGATTCTTAACCTATGGCTACACCTTC. Its protein is CASSPLGPGFLTYGYTF. The full variable domain, completed using reference TRBV14 and TRBJ1-2, is EAGVTQFPSHSVIEKGQTVTLRCDPISGHDNLYWYRRVMGKEIKFLLHFVKESKQDESGMPNNRFLAERTGGTYSTLKVQPAELEDSGVYFCASSPLGPGFLTYGYTFGSGTRLTVV.

This clone was seen only once. The junction differs from germline at one of its ends, possibly a read error. The genes are TRBV7-7 and TRBJ2-5, with D hard to call. The CDR3 spans 14 residues. Germline V gives CDR1 SSHAT, CDR2 FNYEAQ (reference sequence). The CDR3 nucleotides read TGTGCTAGCAGCCCCGGCCGGTCAGGAGAGACCCAGTACTTC. Its translation is CASSPGRSGETQYF.

This rearrangement joins TRBV25-1 to TRBJ2-1, with TRBD2 as a possible D gene (6 bases). The ends were cut back, 0 bases at V and 9 bases at J, with 9 bases in the middle. Germline values: CDR1 MGHDK, CDR2 SYGVNS. The CDR3 spans 13 residues. CDR3 sequence reads: CASSEYGGTEQFF. The CDR3 DNA sequence: TGTGCCAGCAGTGAATATGGAGGGACTGAGCAGTTCTTC.

The V call is TRBV5-6, the J call TRBJ2-1; 7 nucleotides line up with TRBD2. Germline lookup yields CDR1 SGHDT and CDR2 YYEEEE. J was trimmed by 6 bases and V by 2 bases; bases with no gene match: 8. CDR3 length: 15 residues. Here the CDR3 DNA reads TGTGCCAGCAGCTTTTTTGCGGGAGTCTCCAATGAGCAGTTCTTC. This codes for CASSFFAGVSNEQFF.

The chain couples TRBV13 to TRBJ2-7; perhaps TRBD2 as D (5 bases). Germline CDR1 is PRHDT and CDR2 is FYEKMQ (reference sequence). The V end lost 4 bases, the J end lost 3 bases, and 19 bases lay between the germline ends. The CDR3 is 16 residues long. The CDR3 DNA reads as TGTGCCAGCAGCTCGGGGAGCACCCGCCCGGACTACGAGCAGTACTTC. Protein product: CASSSGSTRPDYEQYF. Drawing the rest from reference TRBV13 and TRBJ2-7, the complete variable domain is AAGVIQSPRHLIKEKRETATLKCYPIPRHDTVYWYQQGPGQDPQFLISFYEKMQSDKGSIPDRFSAQQFSDYHSELNMSSLELGDSALYFCASSSGSTRPDYEQYFGPGTRLTVT.

The sample holds a few counts of this clone. The chain carries TRBV5-4 and TRBJ2-5; 9 bases line up with TRBD1. The germline CDR1 and CDR2 sequences are SGHNT and YYREEE (reference sequence). The CDR3 is 14 residues long. With 2 bases clipped from V and 5 bases from J, the junction kept 4 bases outside the gene matches. CDR3 sequence reads: CASSLQGASETQYF. The CDR3 DNA follows: TGTGCCAGCAGCTTACAGGGGGCGAGTGAGACCCAGTACTTC.

V gene TRBV11-2 combines with J gene TRBJ1-2; TRBD1 is a possible D gene (5 bases). This CDR3 region has 15 residues. Germline CDR1 and CDR2: SGHAT and FQNNGV. With 3 bases removed from V and 3 bases from J, the gap between germline ends came to 14 bases. CDR3 nucleotide sequence: TGTGCCAGCAGCTTGTCCGGGACTGCCGACTATGGCTACACCTTC. Residues: CASSLSGTADYGYTF. Filled out from reference TRBV11-2 and TRBJ1-2, the complete variable domain reads EAGVAQSPRYKIIEKRQSVAFWCNPISGHATLYWYQQILGQGPKLLIQFQNNGVVDDSQLPKDRFSAERLKGVDSTLKIQPAKLEDSAVYLCASSLSGTADYGYTFGSGTRLTVV.

The chain couples TRBV5-1 to TRBJ1-2, with 8 bases that match TRBD1. The CDR3 totals 13 residues. J lost 8 bases, V lost 4 bases, and 7 bases had no gene match. The germline V gene has CDR1 SGHRS and CDR2 YFSETQ. The CDR3 DNA sequence: TGCGCCAGCAGCCAACAGACAGGGGAGGGCTACACCTTC. Translated: CASSQQTGEGYTF.

J is TRBJ2-3 and V is TRBV13; 10 bases match TRBD2. V lost 1 base, J lost 4 bases, and 2 bases stayed unmatched. Germline V gives CDR1 PRHDT, CDR2 FYEKMQ (reference sequence). This CDR3 region has 15 residues. CDR3 sequence (DNA): TGTGCCAGCAGCTTAGAGCGGGAGGGGCCAGATACGCAGTATTTT. Translation gives CASSLEREGPDTQYF.

This chain links TRBV9 with TRBJ2-5; a weak D match, TRBD2 (6 bases). This CDR3 has 16 residues. The germline V gene has CDR1 SGDLS and CDR2 YYNGEE. V was trimmed by 3 bases and J by 1 base, leaving 16 bases between them. The CDR3 sequence: CASSDKAAGSQETQYF. DNA for the CDR3: TGTGCCAGCAGCGACAAGGCGGCGGGGAGCCAAGAGACCCAGTACTTC.